The 24 T cell receptor beta chains below come from one sample, sequenced in a study of T-cell reconstitution after alpha-beta-depleted transplantation in children. Unique molecular identifiers were built into the TCRbeta library. TCRdb reprocessed the PCR reads with MiXCR, giving one entry per CDR3 protein. The table lists more than 200,000 distinct CDR3 sequences, roughly 9.1% of them singletons. Here the sequenced sample was PBMCs, mostly from graft donor cells, taken 360 days after TCRalphabeta/CD19-depleted stem cell transplant. The receptors derive from a male patient aged 2-15 years who had a stem cell transplant for acute myeloid leukemia, so the T cells may come from the graft donor.

This clonotype showed up just a few times. V usage is TRBV20-1 and J usage is TRBJ2-1, with 8 nucleotides matching TRBD1. V was pared by 0 bases and J by 2 bases, with 3 bases of the junction left unmatched. The CDR3 is 15 amino acids. The germline gives CDR1 DFQATT, CDR2 SNEGSKA (reference sequence). CDR3 in amino acids: CSARDGTGPYNEQFF. The CDR3 DNA reads TGCAGTGCTAGAGATGGGACAGGACCCTACAATGAGCAGTTCTTC.

This clonotype was recorded a few times. The chain links TRBV27 to TRBJ1-3; D uncertain. Germline CDR1 is MNHEY and CDR2 is SMNVEV (reference sequence). This CDR3 is 15 amino acids long. V was clipped by 4 bases and J by 0 bases, with 10 bases between them. CDR3 in amino acids: CASSYKGLSGNTIYF. DNA for the CDR3: TGTGCCAGCAGTTATAAGGGTCTCTCTGGAAACACCATATATTTT.

This clonotype was observed many times. This chain joins TRBV29-1 and TRBJ2-7; 9 bases are a match to TRBD2. The CDR3 spans 15 residues. Germline loops: CDR1 SQVTM, CDR2 ANQGSEA. V lost 5 bases to trimming and J lost 6 bases; unmatched junction nucleotides: 14. CDR3 DNA: TGCAGCGTTAATATAGCGGGGGTTGTTCTTAGCGAGCAGTACTTC. It codes for CSVNIAGVVLSEQYF.

The rearrangement links TRBV6-1 to TRBJ2-7, with D possibly TRBD1 on 5 matching bases. Deletions cut 6 bases from V and 2 bases from J, with 14 bases between. Germline lookup yields CDR1 MNHNS and CDR2 SASEGT. The CDR3 covers 14 residues. The DNA of the CDR3 is TGTGCCAGCAGGGCGACAGATAGTACCTACGAGCAGTACGTC. The encoded protein is CASRATDSTYEQYV.

V usage is TRBV7-9 and J usage is TRBJ1-3, with D hard to call. The CDR3 length is 15 residues. Germline CDR1 is SEHNR and CDR2 is FQNEAQ (reference sequence). Trimming took off 1 base at V and 2 bases at J, with 9 bases between the two ends. CDR3 in DNA: TGTGCCAGCAGCTTAGAGTGGAGTACTGGAAACACCATATATTTT. It codes for CASSLEWSTGNTIYF.

The CDR3 sequence is CASSGRQAPFF. The CDR3 bases are TGTGCCAGCAGCGGACGACAGGCCCCGTTCTTC. The chain joins TRBV11-2 to TRBJ2-1, with D possibly matching TRBD1 (6 bases). The CDR3 is 11 residues long. The V gene lost 5 bases and the J gene lost 15 bases, with 14 bases spanning the gap. Germline CDR1 is SGHAT and CDR2 is FQNNGV.

V usage is TRBV6-5 and J usage is TRBJ2-5; D gene unclear. CDR1 MNHEY and CDR2 SVGAGI come from the germline V gene. V was pared by 0 bases and J by 5 bases, with 13 bases between. This CDR3 comprises 15 residues. In DNA form, the CDR3 reads TGTGCCAGCAGTTACTCGAACTGGTTAGGGGAGACCCAGTACTTC. Its protein product is CASSYSNWLGETQYF.

The V call is TRBV29-1, the J call TRBJ2-5; 9 bases match TRBD1. The germline gives CDR1 SQVTM, CDR2 ANQGSEA. V shed 4 bases and J 7 bases; nucleotides not matched to a gene: 7. The CDR3 totals 13 residues. The CDR3 nucleotides read TGCAGCGTTGCTACAGGGGGCTTTGTGACCCAGTACTTC. Residues: CSVATGGFVTQYF.

This clonotype was counted a few times. The rearrangement links TRBV4-2 to TRBJ1-5; 11 nucleotides line up with TRBD1. CDR1 and CDR2 from the germline V gene are LGHNA and YNFKEQ. After removal of 1 base from V and 5 bases from J, the junction contained 4 bases not matched to a gene. CDR3 length: 16 amino acids. In DNA, the CDR3 is TGTGCCAGCAGCCAAGGAGAGGGACAGGGGGATCAGCCCCAGCATTTT. The encoded protein is CASSQGEGQGDQPQHF.

This clonotype was seen many times. J is TRBJ2-5 and V is TRBV6-1; 7 positions agree with TRBD1. This CDR3 comprises 13 residues. Germline lookup yields CDR1 MNHNS and CDR2 SASEGT. V was pared by 6 bases and J by 5 bases, with 6 bases of the junction left unmatched. The chain's CDR3 is CASRPTGSETQYF. CDR3 nucleotides: TGTGCCAGCAGACCGACAGGGTCGGAGACCCAGTACTTC.

This clonotype turned up a few times. The genes are TRBV14 and TRBJ1-2; no reliable D call. This CDR3 has 17 amino acids. The germline V gene encodes CDR1 SGHDN and CDR2 FVKESK. Trimming left V 4 bases short and J 5 bases short, with 23 bases between. CDR3 DNA: TGTGCCAGCAGCCCCCTCTTGGCAAGAATTCAAAATTATGGCTACACCTTC. Amino acids: CASSPLLARIQNYGYTF. The whole variable domain, remainder taken from reference TRBV14 and TRBJ1-2, is EAGVTQFPSHSVIEKGQTVTLRCDPISGHDNLYWYRRVMGKEIKFLLHFVKESKQDESGMPNNRFLAERTGGTYSTLKVQPAELEDSGVYFCASSPLLARIQNYGYTFGSGTRLTVV.

Many counts were recorded for this clonotype. V usage is TRBV5-1 and J usage is TRBJ2-7; a possible D gene is TRBD1 (6 bases). CDR3 length equals 13 residues. Germline CDR1 and CDR2: SGHRS and YFSETQ. Trimming took 1 base from V and 4 from J, leaving 9 bases between them. CDR3 sequence reads: CASSLTGNYEQYF. CDR3 DNA: TGCGCCAGCAGCTTGACAGGGAATTACGAGCAGTACTTC.

This clonotype is classed as medium-sized. The chain links TRBV12-3 or TRBV12-4 to TRBJ1-5, with a possible D match to TRBD1 (6 bases). The CDR3 has 16 amino acids. Between the trimmed V and J ends, which lost 6 bases and 4 bases, there was a span of 19 bases. In DNA form, the CDR3 reads TGTGCCAGCAGATTACAGGGTGCCGGGGCTAATCAGCCCCAGCATTTT. Translating it yields CASRLQGAGANQPQHF.

This rearrangement joins TRBV4-1 to TRBJ2-1; the D gene could be TRBD1 or TRBD2 (7 bases each). V was cut by 0 bases and J by 4 bases, with 16 bases left in between. This CDR3 is 17 amino acids long. CDR1 MGHRA and CDR2 YSYEKL come from the germline V gene. The CDR3 sequence is CASSQDARGGFYNEQFF. CDR3 nucleotide sequence: TGCGCCAGCAGCCAAGACGCCAGGGGGGGGTTTTACAATGAGCAGTTCTTC.

This chain connects TRBV6-5 to TRBJ1-1; 10 bases fit TRBD1. With 1 base clipped from V and 4 bases from J, the junction kept 0 bases outside the gene matches. CDR3 size: 14 residues. The germline CDR1 and CDR2 sequences are MNHEY and SVGAGI. The CDR3 region has the DNA TGTGCCAGCAGTTACTGGACAGGGGGCACTGAAGCTTTCTTT. Amino acid sequence: CASSYWTGGTEAFF.

There are many counts of this clonotype. The V and J genes are TRBV5-1 and TRBJ1-4, with D perhaps matching TRBD1 (6 bases). V lost 4 bases and J lost 0, with 13 bases in between. The CDR3 is 16 amino acids. CDR1 SGHRS and CDR2 YFSETQ come from the germline V gene. CDR3 protein: CASSPRTDATNEKLFF. For the CDR3, the DNA is TGCGCCAGCAGCCCACGGACAGACGCAACTAATGAAAAACTGTTTTTT.

The CDR3, as DNA: TGTGCCAGCAGCAAAGCGGGCAGGGCCCGGGCACCTATTGGCTACACCTTC. Translation: CASSKAGRARAPIGYTF. The V call is TRBV21-1, the J call TRBJ1-2. TRBV21-1 is a pseudogene segment. This CDR3 contains 17 residues.

This clonotype was seen a few times. J is TRBJ2-1 and V is TRBV6-5; D is possibly TRBD2 (5 bases). V was shortened by 6 bases and J by 3 bases, with 9 bases between the two germline ends. CDR1 is MNHEY and CDR2 is SVGAGI in the germline V gene. This CDR3 has 13 amino acids. The CDR3 region has the DNA TGTGCCAGCAGGAGGGTTTACTACAATGAGCAGTTCTTC. It translates to CASRRVYYNEQFF.

Turning to this clonotype: The junction departs from germline at one end; a sequencing error may be responsible. The CDR3 region has the DNA TGCAGTGCTACGGTAGGACAGCTCAATCATCCCCAGCATTTT. This encodes CSATVGQLNHPQHF. The chain is built from TRBV20-1 and TRBJ1-5, with D maybe TRBD1 (6 bases). Germline CDR1 is DFQATT and CDR2 is SNEGSKA (reference sequence). The CDR3 consists of 14 residues.

V usage is TRBV27 and J usage is TRBJ2-7; possibly TRBD1 for D (6 bases). Trimming stripped 2 bases from V and 5 bases from J, with 16 bases between. From germline, CDR1 is MNHEY and CDR2 SMNVEV (reference sequence). The CDR3 contains 15 residues. The CDR3 DNA is TGTGCCAGCAGTTTAGAGGGAACAGGGCTGAACGAGCAGTACTTC. It specifies CASSLEGTGLNEQYF.

The chain combines TRBV6-1 with TRBJ2-7, with TRBD2 matching 9 bases. V trimming: 7 bases; J trimming: 4 bases; junction bases outside the gene matches: 8. Germline assignment: CDR1 MNHNS and CDR2 SASEGT. The CDR3 spans 14 residues. The CDR3 reads CASTGGRALYEQYF. CDR3 DNA: TGTGCCAGCACAGGCGGGAGGGCCCTGTACGAGCAGTACTTC.

The chain recombines TRBV5-5 with TRBJ2-2; D may be TRBD2 (5 bases). V lost 6 bases to trimming and J lost 3 bases, with 18 bases between them. This CDR3 contains 16 residues. CDR1 SGHKS and CDR2 YYEKEE come from the germline V gene (reference sequence). The DNA of the CDR3 is TGTGCCAGCACCCTAGGGAGAGGGCCGTACACCGGGGAGCTGTTTTTT. Protein: CASTLGRGPYTGELFF.

This clonotype showed up many times. The chain joins TRBV10-3 to TRBJ2-6, with a weak D call TRBD2 (6 bases). The germline gives CDR1 ENHRY, CDR2 SYGVKD. The CDR3 has 17 amino acids. V was pared by 4 bases and J by 2 bases, with 15 bases between. CDR3 region: CAISGNDGGAGANVLTF. For the CDR3, the DNA is TGTGCCATCAGTGGAAATGACGGGGGAGCTGGGGCCAACGTCCTGACTTTC.

In this sample, this clonotype turned up many times. The chain employs TRBV11-2 and TRBJ1-2, with 7 bases fitting TRBD1. There are 13 residues in the CDR3. V shed 5 bases, J shed 4 bases, and the junction held 4 bases outside the gene matches. CDR1 and CDR2 (germline): SGHAT, FQNNGV. CDR3 DNA sequence: TGTGCCAGCAGCCCTACAGGGGTCTATGGCTACACCTTC. It encodes CASSPTGVYGYTF.